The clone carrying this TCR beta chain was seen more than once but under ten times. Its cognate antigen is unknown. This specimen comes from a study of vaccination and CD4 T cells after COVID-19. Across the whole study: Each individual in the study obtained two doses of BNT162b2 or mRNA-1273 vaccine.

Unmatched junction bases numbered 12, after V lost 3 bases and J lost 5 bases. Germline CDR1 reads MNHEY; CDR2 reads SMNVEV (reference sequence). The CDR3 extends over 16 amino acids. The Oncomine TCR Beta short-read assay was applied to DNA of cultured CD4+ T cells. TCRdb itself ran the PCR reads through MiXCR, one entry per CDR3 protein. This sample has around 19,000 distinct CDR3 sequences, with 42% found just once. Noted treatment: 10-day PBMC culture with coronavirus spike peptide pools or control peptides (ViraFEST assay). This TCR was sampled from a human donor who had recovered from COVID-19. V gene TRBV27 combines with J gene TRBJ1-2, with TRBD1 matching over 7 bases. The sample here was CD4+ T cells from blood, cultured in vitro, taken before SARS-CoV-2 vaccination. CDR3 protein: CASSFTVRTGPYGYTF. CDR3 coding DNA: TGTGCCAGCAGTTTTACGGTCAGGACAGGTCCTTATGGCTACACCTTC.